The clone carrying this T cell receptor beta chain turned up a few times. Its target is not known. This entry comes from a study of CD8 T cells in ankylosing spondylitis. Study results and limitations: Blood of patients with ankylosing spondylitis appeared to be characterized by a TCR beta motif of about eight highly homologous variants.

TCRdb used MiXCR to reprocess the 5' RACE reads, holding one entry per CDR3 protein. The table includes 500,000 to 550,000 distinct CDR3 sequences, 12% detected once. The germline V gene has CDR1 SGDLS and CDR2 YYNGEE. This CDR3 has 14 amino acids. The ends were cut back, 6 bases at V and 1 base at J, with 13 bases in the middle. The sequencing input was blood, either unsorted or a sorted T cell fraction (not recorded which). V is TRBV9 and J is TRBJ2-5; unclear D gene. The receptor comes from a male donor with ankylosing spondylitis. CDR3 in DNA: TGTGCCAGCAACCCTAGGCTTCGCCAAGAGACCCAGTACTTC. This codes for CASNPRLRQETQYF.